Sequencing of this T cell receptor beta chain was carried out in a study of T cells in localized non-small cell lung cancer. Profiling relied on immunoSEQ multiplex PCR, and the TCRdb table lists in-frame clones only, not all of them. The table lists 75,000 to 95,000 clones, about 91% of them singletons. About this clone itself: No antigen is known for it.

Overall study findings and caveats: Those with higher blood T cell density had longer overall survival. Appearing in adjacent lung were a median approximately 60 of the top 100 tumor clones. The study found T cell clonality highest in uninvolved adjacent lung, above tumor.

Germline CDR1 reads SGDLS; CDR2 reads YYNGEE. Trimming removed 0 bases from V and 7 bases from J, with 10 bases in between. The CDR3 extends over 13 amino acids. The V call is TRBV9, the J call TRBJ1-1; D gene ambiguous. The sample here was peripheral blood, taken before any cancer treatment. The TCR sequence derives from a man between 40 and 70 years old with stage I squamous cell lung carcinoma. Here the CDR3 DNA reads TGTGCCAGCAGCGTAGCTGGGTCCAGTGAAGCTTTCTTT. As protein: CASSVAGSSEAFF.